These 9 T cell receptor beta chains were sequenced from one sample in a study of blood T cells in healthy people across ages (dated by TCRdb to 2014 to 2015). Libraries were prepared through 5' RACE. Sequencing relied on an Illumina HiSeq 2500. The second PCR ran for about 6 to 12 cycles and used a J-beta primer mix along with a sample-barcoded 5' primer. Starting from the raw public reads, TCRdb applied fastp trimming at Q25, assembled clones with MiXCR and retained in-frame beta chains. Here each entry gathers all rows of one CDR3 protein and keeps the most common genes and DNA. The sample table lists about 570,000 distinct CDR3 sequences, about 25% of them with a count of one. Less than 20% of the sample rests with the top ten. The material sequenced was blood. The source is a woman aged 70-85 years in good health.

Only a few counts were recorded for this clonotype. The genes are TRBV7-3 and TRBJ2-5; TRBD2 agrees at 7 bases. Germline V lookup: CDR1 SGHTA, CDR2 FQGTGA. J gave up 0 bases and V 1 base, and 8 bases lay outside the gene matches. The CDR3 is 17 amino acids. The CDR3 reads CASSLNPPGGYQETQYF. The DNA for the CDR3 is TGTGCCAGCAGCTTAAATCCACCGGGGGGTTACCAAGAGACCCAGTACTTC.

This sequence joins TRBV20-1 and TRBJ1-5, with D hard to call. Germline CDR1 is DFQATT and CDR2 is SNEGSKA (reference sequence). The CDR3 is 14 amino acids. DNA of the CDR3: TGCAACCTCATTTCCGGGGTTCTGGGACAGCCCCAGCATTTT. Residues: CNLISGVLGQPQHF.

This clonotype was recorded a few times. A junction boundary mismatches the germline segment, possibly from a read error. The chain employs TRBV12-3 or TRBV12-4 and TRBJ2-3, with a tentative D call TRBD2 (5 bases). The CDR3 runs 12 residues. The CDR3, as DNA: TGTGCCAGCAGTCCTAGCACAGATGCGCAGTATTTT. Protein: CASSPSTDAQYF.

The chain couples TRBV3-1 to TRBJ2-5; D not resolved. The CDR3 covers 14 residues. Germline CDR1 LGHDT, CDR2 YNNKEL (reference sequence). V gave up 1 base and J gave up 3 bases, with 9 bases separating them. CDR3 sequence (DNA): TGTGCCAGCAGCCAAGTCGCACGTAAAGAGACCCAGTACTTC. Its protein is CASSQVARKETQYF.

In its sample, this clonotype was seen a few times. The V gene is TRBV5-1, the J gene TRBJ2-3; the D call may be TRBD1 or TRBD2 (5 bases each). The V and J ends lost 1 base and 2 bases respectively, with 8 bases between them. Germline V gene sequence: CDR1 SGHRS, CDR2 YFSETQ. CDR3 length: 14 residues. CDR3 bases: TGCGCCAGCAGCTTGTGGGGGATCACAGATACGCAGTATTTT. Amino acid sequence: CASSLWGITDTQYF.

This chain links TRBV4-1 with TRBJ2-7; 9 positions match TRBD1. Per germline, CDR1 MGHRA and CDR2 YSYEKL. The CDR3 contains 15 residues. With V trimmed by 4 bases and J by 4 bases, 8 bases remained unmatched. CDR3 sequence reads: CASSPTGQGGYEQYF. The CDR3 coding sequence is TGCGCCAGCAGCCCGACGGGACAGGGAGGGTACGAGCAGTACTTC.

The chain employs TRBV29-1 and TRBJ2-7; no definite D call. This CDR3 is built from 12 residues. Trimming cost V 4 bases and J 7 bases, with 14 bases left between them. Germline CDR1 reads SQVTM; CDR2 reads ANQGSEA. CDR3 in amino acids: CSVVGILREQYF. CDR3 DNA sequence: TGCAGCGTTGTGGGGATCCTCCGGGAGCAGTACTTC.

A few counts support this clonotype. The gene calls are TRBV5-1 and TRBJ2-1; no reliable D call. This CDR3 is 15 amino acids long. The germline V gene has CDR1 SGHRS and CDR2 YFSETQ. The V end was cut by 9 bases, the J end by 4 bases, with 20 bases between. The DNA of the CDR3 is TGCGCCACCAAGGCCCAGACGCTAGGTTACAATGAGCAGTTCTTC. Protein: CATKAQTLGYNEQFF.

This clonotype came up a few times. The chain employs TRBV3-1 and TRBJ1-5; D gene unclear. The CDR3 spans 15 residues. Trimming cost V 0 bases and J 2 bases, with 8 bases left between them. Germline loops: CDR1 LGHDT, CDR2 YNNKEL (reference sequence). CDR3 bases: TGTGCCAGCAGCCAAGAGCTGGGAGGCAATCAGCCCCAGCATTTT. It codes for CASSQELGGNQPQHF.